This T cell receptor beta chain comes out of a study of control samples from healthy donors and cancer patients. Produced via immunoSEQ multiplex PCR; TCRdb's table is partial and in-frame only. Of 35,000 to 50,000 clones in the sample, more than 70% are singletons; the top ten hold roughly 10%. This clone came up once. Deletions cut 1 base from V and 10 bases from J, with 9 bases between. CDR1 and CDR2 from the germline V gene are KGHDR and SFDVKD. There are 12 residues in the CDR3. Sequencing was done on a sample of PBMCs. The chain couples TRBV24-1 to TRBJ1-2; no clear D. This sequence originates from an older woman with lung cancer. CDR3 sequence (DNA): TGTGCCACCAGTGATTTTAAGGATTCCTACACCTTC. Amino acids: CATSDFKDSYTF.